Listed below are T cell receptor beta chains from one sample, sequenced in a study of identical twins. TCRdb reanalysed the 5' RACE reads using MiXCR and keeps one entry per CDR3 protein. The top ten hold less than 6.5% of the sample, which has about 240,000 distinct CDR3 sequences, 6.5% to 9% seen once. This same sample was also taken into another study, of yellow fever vaccine responses in identical twins.

Sequenced input: CD8+ T cells sorted from blood. All receptors come from a woman aged 18 to 35 in good health. Both conserved end residues are part of each CDR3. D genes are given only for firm matches. Clone sizes are given selectively: once, few, many, or a class where the clone is expanded.

cdr3_nt: TGTGCCAGCAGCTCCACCCGGGGGGCTACAGATACGCAGTATTTT
cdr3_aa: CASSSTRGATDTQYF
clone_size: few
v_call: TRBV13
d_call: -
j_call: TRBJ2-3

cdr3_nt: TGCGCCAGCAGCCAAGTAGGAGGGGTTGACTATGGCTACACCTTC
cdr3_aa: CASSQVGGVDYGYTF
clone_size: many
v_call: TRBV4-1
d_call: -
j_call: TRBJ1-2

cdr3_nt: TGTGCCAGCAGCGTAGCGGCGGCGTCCTACGAGCAGTACTTC
cdr3_aa: CASSVAAASYEQYF
clone_size: few
v_call: TRBV9
d_call: -
j_call: TRBJ2-7

cdr3_nt: TGCAGCGTTGTAGCGGGGGGCCGTACTGAAGCTTTCTTT
cdr3_aa: CSVVAGGRTEAFF
clone_size: many
v_call: TRBV29-1
d_call: -
j_call: TRBJ1-1

cdr3_nt: TGTGCCGCCCGGCCCCTAAATTACAATGAGCAGTTCTTC
cdr3_aa: CAARPLNYNEQFF
clone_size: many
v_call: TRBV7-9
d_call: -
j_call: TRBJ2-1

cdr3_nt: TGTGCCAGCAGTTTGGGGCTAGCGGGATCTTCCTACAATGAGCAGTTCTTC
cdr3_aa: CASSLGLAGSSYNEQFF
clone_size: -
v_call: TRBV6-5
d_call: TRBD2
j_call: TRBJ2-1

cdr3_nt: TGTGCCAGGAGGACAGGGGGCGCATCGGGTGAGCAGTTCTTC
cdr3_aa: CARRTGGASGEQFF
clone_size: few
v_call: TRBV19
d_call: TRBD1
j_call: TRBJ2-1

cdr3_nt: TGTGCCAGCAGCCCACTAGCGGGGGGGCCTTACAATGAGCAGTTCTTC
cdr3_aa: CASSPLAGGPYNEQFF
clone_size: many
v_call: TRBV11-2
d_call: TRBD2
j_call: TRBJ2-1

cdr3_nt: TGTGCCAGCAGCTTGGATCCGAACTACGAGCAGTACTTC
cdr3_aa: CASSLDPNYEQYF
clone_size: -
v_call: TRBV5-4
d_call: -
j_call: TRBJ2-7

cdr3_nt: TGTGCTAGTGGTTTGGTACTGCACGAGCAGTACTTC
cdr3_aa: CASGLVLHEQYF
clone_size: many
v_call: TRBV12-5
d_call: -
j_call: TRBJ2-7

cdr3_nt: TGTGCCAGCCCTCTCCGGGGGTCGTACCAAGAGACCCAGTACTTC
cdr3_aa: CASPLRGSYQETQYF
clone_size: -
v_call: TRBV2
d_call: -
j_call: TRBJ2-5

cdr3_nt: TGTGCCAGCAGCACTCGGGACATCCCAAATCCCGAAGAGACCCAGTACTTC
cdr3_aa: CASSTRDIPNPEETQYF
clone_size: -
v_call: TRBV7-9
d_call: -
j_call: TRBJ2-5

cdr3_nt: TGTGCCATCCTTACCCGCCAAGAGACCCAGTACTTC
cdr3_aa: CAILTRQETQYF
clone_size: -
v_call: TRBV2
d_call: -
j_call: TRBJ2-5

cdr3_nt: TGTGCCACCAGCACTGACAGCCCCTACGAGCAGTACTTC
cdr3_aa: CATSTDSPYEQYF
clone_size: few
v_call: TRBV15
d_call: -
j_call: TRBJ2-7

cdr3_nt: TGCGCCAGCAGCCAAGATGCCCGTTACGAGCAGTACTTC
cdr3_aa: CASSQDARYEQYF
clone_size: -
v_call: TRBV4-1
d_call: -
j_call: TRBJ2-7

cdr3_nt: TGCAGTTCCGACAGGGTTCACACTGAAGCTTTCTTT
cdr3_aa: CSSDRVHTEAFF
clone_size: few
v_call: TRBV20-1
d_call: TRBD1
j_call: TRBJ1-1

cdr3_nt: TGTGCCAGCAGATTGGGGACGGAGACCCAGTACTTC
cdr3_aa: CASRLGTETQYF
clone_size: many
v_call: TRBV12-3/TRBV12-4
d_call: -
j_call: TRBJ2-5

cdr3_nt: TGCGCCAGCAGTGCGGTCGGGAACACCGGGGAGCTGTTTTTT
cdr3_aa: CASSAVGNTGELFF
clone_size: many
v_call: TRBV10-2
d_call: -
j_call: TRBJ2-2

cdr3_nt: TGTGCCAGCAGCTTTCCGGGAAGACGGGGAGAGACCCAGTACTTC
cdr3_aa: CASSFPGRRGETQYF
clone_size: few
v_call: TRBV7-9
d_call: -
j_call: TRBJ2-5

cdr3_nt: TGTGCCATCAGGACTAGCGGGGGCAGCAATGAGCAGTTCTTC
cdr3_aa: CAIRTSGGSNEQFF
clone_size: few
v_call: TRBV10-3
d_call: TRBD2
j_call: TRBJ2-1

cdr3_nt: TGTGCCAGCAGCAGCTCCTATGAGCAGTTCTTC
cdr3_aa: CASSSSYEQFF
clone_size: few
v_call: TRBV28
d_call: -
j_call: TRBJ2-1

cdr3_nt: TGTGCCAGCAGCCAAGTGGCTAGCGGGAGGGAACAGAGGACCTACGAGCAGTACTTC
cdr3_aa: CASSQVASGREQRTYEQYF
clone_size: many
v_call: TRBV14
d_call: TRBD2
j_call: TRBJ2-7

cdr3_nt: TGTGCCAGCAGCGACGATGGGACACCGAGCTCCTACAATGAGCAGTTCTTC
cdr3_aa: CASSDDGTPSSYNEQFF
clone_size: many
v_call: TRBV12-3/TRBV12-4
d_call: -
j_call: TRBJ2-1

cdr3_nt: TGTGCCAGCAGCATAACAGGGTGGGGAAACACAGATACGCAGTATTTT
cdr3_aa: CASSITGWGNTDTQYF
clone_size: few
v_call: TRBV7-8
d_call: -
j_call: TRBJ2-3

cdr3_nt: TGCAGTGCTAGAGATACAGGGGGCATGGAGACCCAGTACTTC
cdr3_aa: CSARDTGGMETQYF
clone_size: few
v_call: TRBV20-1
d_call: TRBD1
j_call: TRBJ2-5

cdr3_nt: TGTGCCAGCAGTTTACAGGGCGCTACCAATCAGCCCCAGCATTTT
cdr3_aa: CASSLQGATNQPQHF
clone_size: many
v_call: TRBV27
d_call: -
j_call: TRBJ1-5

cdr3_nt: TGCAGTGTTGGGGGTTACTACAATGAGCAGTTCTTC
cdr3_aa: CSVGGYYNEQFF
clone_size: many
v_call: TRBV20-1
d_call: -
j_call: TRBJ2-1

cdr3_nt: TGTGCCAGCAGCCCAATGGCGAGACAGGGGACATACGAGCAGTACTTC
cdr3_aa: CASSPMARQGTYEQYF
clone_size: many
v_call: TRBV9
d_call: TRBD1
j_call: TRBJ2-7

cdr3_nt: TGTGCCAGCAGCCCAGGACAGGGGTTCCAGTTCTTC
cdr3_aa: CASSPGQGFQFF
clone_size: few
v_call: TRBV28
d_call: TRBD1
j_call: TRBJ2-1

cdr3_nt: TGTGCCAGCAGCCCACCGGGACAGGGGGATTATACTGAAGCTTTCTTT
cdr3_aa: CASSPPGQGDYTEAFF
clone_size: many
v_call: TRBV13
d_call: TRBD1
j_call: TRBJ1-1